This T cell receptor (beta chain) was recovered during a study of cytomegalovirus exposure and HLA in healthy donors. General study results and limits: CMV serostatus stood as the only immune exposure information on hand. An assumption of roughly uniform sequencing depth across donors underlay the presence/absence analyses. Prediction of most subjects' HLA-A and HLA-B alleles by TCR beta sequences was reportedly accurate.

This clone was counted a few times. The antigen remains unidentified. V was shortened by 1 base and J by 5 bases, with 8 bases between the two germline ends. The V gene's germline CDR1 is MDHEN and CDR2 SYDVKM. This CDR3 spans 13 amino acids. PCR employed 60 Vbeta and 13 Jbeta primers. The table came from immunoSEQ multiplex PCR; TCRdb's copy has only in-frame clones and leaves some out. The sample lists around 130,000 clones; approximately 80% were seen once. Material for sequencing was PBMCs. This TCR was sampled from a woman aged 60 to 75 in good health and CMV-seronegative. This chain joins TRBV28 and TRBJ2-5, with TRBD2 as a possible D gene (6 bases). CDR3 in amino acids: CASSLFGGETQYF. For the CDR3, the DNA is TGTGCCAGCAGTTTATTTGGGGGGGAGACCCAGTACTTC.